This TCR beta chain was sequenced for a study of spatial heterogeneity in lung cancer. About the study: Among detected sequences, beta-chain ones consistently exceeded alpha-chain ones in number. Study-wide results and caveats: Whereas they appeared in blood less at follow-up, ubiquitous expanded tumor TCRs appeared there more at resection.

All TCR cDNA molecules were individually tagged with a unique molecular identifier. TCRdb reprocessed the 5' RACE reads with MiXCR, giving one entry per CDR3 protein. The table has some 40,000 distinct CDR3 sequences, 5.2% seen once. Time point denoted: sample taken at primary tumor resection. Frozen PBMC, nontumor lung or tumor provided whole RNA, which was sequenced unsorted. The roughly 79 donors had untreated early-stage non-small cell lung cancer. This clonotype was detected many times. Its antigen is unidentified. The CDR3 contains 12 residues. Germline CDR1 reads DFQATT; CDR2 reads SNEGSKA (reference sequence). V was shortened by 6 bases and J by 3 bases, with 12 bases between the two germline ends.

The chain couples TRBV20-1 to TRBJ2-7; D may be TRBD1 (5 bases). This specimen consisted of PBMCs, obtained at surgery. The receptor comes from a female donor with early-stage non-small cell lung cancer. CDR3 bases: TGCAGTGCGATCGAAGGGGACTACGAGCAGTACTTC. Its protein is CSAIEGDYEQYF.